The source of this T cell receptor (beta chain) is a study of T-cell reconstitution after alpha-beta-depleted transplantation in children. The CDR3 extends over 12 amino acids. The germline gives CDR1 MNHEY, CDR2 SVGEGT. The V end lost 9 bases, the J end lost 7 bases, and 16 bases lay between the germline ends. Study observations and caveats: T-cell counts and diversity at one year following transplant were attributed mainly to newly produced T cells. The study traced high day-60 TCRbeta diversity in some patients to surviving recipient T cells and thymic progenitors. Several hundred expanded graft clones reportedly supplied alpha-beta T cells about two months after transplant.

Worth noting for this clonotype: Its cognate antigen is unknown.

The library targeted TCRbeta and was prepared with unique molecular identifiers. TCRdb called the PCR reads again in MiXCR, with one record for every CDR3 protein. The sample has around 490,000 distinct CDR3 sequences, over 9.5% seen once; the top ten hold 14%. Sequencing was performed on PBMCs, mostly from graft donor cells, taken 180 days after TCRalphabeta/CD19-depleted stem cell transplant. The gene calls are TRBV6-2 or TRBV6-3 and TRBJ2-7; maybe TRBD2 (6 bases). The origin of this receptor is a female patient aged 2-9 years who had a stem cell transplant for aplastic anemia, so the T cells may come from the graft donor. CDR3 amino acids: CASTSGRWEQYF. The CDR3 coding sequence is TGTGCCAGTACCTCCGGGAGATGGGAGCAGTACTTC.